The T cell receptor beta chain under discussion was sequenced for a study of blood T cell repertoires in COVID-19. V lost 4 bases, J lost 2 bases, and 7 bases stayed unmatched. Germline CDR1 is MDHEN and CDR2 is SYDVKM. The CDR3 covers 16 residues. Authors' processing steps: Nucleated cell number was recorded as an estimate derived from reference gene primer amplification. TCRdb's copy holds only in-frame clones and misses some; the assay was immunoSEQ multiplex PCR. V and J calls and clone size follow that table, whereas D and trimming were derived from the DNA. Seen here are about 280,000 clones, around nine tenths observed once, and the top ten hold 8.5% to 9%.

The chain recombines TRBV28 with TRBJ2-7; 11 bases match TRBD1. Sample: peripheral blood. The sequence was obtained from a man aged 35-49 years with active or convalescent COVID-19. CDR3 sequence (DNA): TGTGCCAGCAGTTCCCCGGACAGGGGGCTAGCCTACGAGCAGTACTTC. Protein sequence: CASSSPDRGLAYEQYF.